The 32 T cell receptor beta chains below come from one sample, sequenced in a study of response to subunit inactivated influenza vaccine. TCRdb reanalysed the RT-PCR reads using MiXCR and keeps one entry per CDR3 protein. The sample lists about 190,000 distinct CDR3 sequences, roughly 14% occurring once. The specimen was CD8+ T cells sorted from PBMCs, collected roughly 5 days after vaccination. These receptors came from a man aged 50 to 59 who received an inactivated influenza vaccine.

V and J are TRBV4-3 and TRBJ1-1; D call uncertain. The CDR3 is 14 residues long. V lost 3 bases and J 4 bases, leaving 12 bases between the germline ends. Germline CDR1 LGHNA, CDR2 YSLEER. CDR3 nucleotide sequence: TGCGCCAGCAGCCAGGGATCGGTGGTCACTGAAGCTTTCTTT. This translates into CASSQGSVVTEAFF.

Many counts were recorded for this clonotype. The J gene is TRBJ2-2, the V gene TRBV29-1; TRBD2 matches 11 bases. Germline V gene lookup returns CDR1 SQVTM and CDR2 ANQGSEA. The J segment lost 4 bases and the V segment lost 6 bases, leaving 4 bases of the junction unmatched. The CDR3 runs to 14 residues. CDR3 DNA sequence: TGCAGCGTACTAGCGGGAGCGGGCACCGGGGAGCTGTTTTTT. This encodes CSVLAGAGTGELFF.

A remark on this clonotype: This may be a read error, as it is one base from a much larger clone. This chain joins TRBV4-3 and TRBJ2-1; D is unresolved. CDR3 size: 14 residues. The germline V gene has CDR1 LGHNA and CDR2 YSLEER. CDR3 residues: CASSQEASDNGQFF. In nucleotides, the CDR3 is TGCGCCAGCAGCCAAGAGGCCAGTGACAATGGGCAGTTCTTC.

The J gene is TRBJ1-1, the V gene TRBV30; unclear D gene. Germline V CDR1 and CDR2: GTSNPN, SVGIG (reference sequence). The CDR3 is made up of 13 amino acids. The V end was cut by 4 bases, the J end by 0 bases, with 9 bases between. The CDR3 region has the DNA TGTGCCTGGACGACCTATCTGAACACTGAAGCTTTCTTT. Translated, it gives CAWTTYLNTEAFF.

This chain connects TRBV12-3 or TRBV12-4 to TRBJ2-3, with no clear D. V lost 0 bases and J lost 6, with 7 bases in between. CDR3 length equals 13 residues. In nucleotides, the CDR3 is TGTGCCAGCAGTTTAGCCCTCGGGGATACGCAGTATTTT. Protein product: CASSLALGDTQYF.

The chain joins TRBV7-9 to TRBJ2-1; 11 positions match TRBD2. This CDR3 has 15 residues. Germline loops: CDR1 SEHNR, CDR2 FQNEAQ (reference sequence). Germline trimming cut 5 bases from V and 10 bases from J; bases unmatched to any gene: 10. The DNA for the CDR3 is TGTGCCAGCAGCCCCCTTTCGGGACTAGCGGTGGAGCAGTTCTTC. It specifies CASSPLSGLAVEQFF.

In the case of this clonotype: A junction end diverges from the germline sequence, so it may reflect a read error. The CDR3, as DNA: TGCTGTGCTAGAGAGCGACCGGGACAGGGTTCCTACAATGAGCAGTTCTTC. Translation gives CCARERPGQGSYNEQFF. The chain is built from TRBV20-1 and TRBJ2-1, with 9 positions matching TRBD1. CDR3 length: 17 residues. Germline V gene lookup returns CDR1 DFQATT and CDR2 SNEGSKA (reference sequence).

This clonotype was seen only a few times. The CDR3 nucleotides are TGTGCCAGCAGTTCCCTCTCTAGCGCTTTTTACAATGAGCAGTTCTTC. As protein: CASSSLSSAFYNEQFF. The rearrangement joins TRBV28 to TRBJ2-1, with D possibly TRBD2 on 6 matching bases. The V and J ends lost 4 bases and 4 bases respectively, with 17 bases between them. The germline V gene encodes CDR1 MDHEN and CDR2 SYDVKM. This CDR3 is 16 amino acids long.

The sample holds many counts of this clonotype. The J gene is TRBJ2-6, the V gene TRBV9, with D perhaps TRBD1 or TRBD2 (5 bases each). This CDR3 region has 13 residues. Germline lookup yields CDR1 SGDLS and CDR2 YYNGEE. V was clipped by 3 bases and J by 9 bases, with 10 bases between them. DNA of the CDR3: TGTGCCAGCAGCGGAGGGGATATCAACGTCCTGACTTTC. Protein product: CASSGGDINVLTF.

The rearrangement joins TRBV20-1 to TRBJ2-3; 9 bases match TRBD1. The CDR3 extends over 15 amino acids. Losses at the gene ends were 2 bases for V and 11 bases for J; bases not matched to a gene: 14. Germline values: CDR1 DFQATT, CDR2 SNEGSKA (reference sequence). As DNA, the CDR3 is TGCAGTGCTAGACACGGGACAGGGACGTTCGGAGAGCAGTATTTT. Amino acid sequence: CSARHGTGTFGEQYF.

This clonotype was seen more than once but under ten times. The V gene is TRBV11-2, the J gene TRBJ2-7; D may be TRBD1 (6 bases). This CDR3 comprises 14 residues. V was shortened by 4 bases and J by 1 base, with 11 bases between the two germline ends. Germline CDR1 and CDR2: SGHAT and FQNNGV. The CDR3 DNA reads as TGTGCCAGCAGCTGGACAGACAGATCCTACGAGCAGTACTTC. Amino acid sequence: CASSWTDRSYEQYF. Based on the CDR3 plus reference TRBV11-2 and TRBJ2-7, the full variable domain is EAGVAQSPRYKIIEKRQSVAFWCNPISGHATLYWYQQILGQGPKLLIQFQNNGVVDDSQLPKDRFSAERLKGVDSTLKIQPAKLEDSAVYLCASSWTDRSYEQYFGPGTRLTVT.

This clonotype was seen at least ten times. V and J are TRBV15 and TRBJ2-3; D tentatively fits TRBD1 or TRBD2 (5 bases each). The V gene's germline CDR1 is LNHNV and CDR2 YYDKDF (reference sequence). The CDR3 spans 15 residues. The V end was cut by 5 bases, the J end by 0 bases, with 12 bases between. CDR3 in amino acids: CATSRGAFSTDTQYF. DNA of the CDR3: TGTGCCACCAGCCGAGGGGCCTTTAGCACAGATACGCAGTATTTT.

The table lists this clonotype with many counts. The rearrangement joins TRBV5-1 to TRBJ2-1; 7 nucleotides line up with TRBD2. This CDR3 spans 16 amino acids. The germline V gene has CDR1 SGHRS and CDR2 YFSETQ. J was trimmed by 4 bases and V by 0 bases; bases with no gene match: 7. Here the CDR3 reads CASSLASAGLYNEQFF. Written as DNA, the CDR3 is TGCGCCAGCAGCTTGGCCTCAGCGGGACTATACAATGAGCAGTTCTTC.

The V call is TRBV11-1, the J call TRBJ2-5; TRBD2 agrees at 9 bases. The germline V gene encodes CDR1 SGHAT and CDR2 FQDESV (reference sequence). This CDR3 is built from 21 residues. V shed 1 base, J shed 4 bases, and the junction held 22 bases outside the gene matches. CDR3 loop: CASSLVSASGALRSARETQYF. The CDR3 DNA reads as TGTGCCAGCAGCTTAGTCTCCGCTAGCGGGGCCTTAAGGAGCGCGAGAGAGACCCAGTACTTC.

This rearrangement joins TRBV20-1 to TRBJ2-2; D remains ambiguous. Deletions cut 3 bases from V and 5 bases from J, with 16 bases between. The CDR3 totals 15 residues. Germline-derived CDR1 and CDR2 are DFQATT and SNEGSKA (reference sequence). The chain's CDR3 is CSASPLVSSTGELFF. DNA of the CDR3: TGCAGTGCTAGCCCCCTTGTGAGTTCGACCGGGGAGCTGTTTTTT.

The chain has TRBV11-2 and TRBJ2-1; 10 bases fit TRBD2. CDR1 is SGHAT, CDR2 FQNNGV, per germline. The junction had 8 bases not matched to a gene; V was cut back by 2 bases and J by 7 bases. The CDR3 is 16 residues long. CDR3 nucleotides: TGTGCCAGCAGCTTAAATGGTGTAGCGGGAGGTAATGAGCAGTTCTTC. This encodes CASSLNGVAGGNEQFF.

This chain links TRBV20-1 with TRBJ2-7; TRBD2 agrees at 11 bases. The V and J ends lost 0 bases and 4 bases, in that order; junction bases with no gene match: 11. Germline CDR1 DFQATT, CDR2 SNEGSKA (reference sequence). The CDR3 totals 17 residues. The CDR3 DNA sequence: TGCAGTGCTAGAGATCTTCACGGGACTAGCGGAGTTTACGAGCAGTACTTC. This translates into CSARDLHGTSGVYEQYF.

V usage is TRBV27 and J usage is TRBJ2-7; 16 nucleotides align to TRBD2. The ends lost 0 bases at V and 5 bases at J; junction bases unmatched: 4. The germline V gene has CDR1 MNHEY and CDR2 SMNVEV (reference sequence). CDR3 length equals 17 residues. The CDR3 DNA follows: TGTGCCAGCAGTTTATCGGGACTAGCGGGAGGGATGAACGAGCAGTACTTC. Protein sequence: CASSLSGLAGGMNEQYF.

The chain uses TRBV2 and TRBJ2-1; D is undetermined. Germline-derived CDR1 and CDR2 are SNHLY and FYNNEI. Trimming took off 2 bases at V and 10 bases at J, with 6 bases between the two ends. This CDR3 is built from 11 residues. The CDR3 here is CASSESLEQFF. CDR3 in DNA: TGTGCCAGCAGTGAAAGCCTAGAGCAGTTCTTC.

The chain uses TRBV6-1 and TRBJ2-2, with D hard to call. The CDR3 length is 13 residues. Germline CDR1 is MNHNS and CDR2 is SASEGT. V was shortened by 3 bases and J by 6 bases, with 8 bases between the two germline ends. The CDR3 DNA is TGTGCCAGCAGTGATGTGGCGGCCGGGGAGCTGTTTTTT. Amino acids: CASSDVAAGELFF.

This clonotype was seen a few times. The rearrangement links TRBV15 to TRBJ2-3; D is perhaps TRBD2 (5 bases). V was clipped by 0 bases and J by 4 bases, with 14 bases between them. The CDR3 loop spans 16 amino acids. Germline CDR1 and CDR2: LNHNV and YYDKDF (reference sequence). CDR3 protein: CATSRDAPKGADTQYF. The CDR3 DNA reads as TGTGCCACCAGCAGAGATGCCCCAAAGGGAGCAGATACGCAGTATTTT.

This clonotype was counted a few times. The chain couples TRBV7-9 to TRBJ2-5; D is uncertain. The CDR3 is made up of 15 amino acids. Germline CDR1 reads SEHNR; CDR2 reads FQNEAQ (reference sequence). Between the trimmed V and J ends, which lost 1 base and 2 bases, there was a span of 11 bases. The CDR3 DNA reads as TGTGCCAGCAGCTTAGGAACCCGTAGGCAAGAGACCCAGTACTTC. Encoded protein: CASSLGTRRQETQYF.

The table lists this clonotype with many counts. CDR3 nucleotide sequence: TGTGCCAGCAGCTTAGATCCTAGCGGGAGTTTTTTCTTC. Translating it yields CASSLDPSGSFFF. The V gene is TRBV11-2, the J gene TRBJ2-1; TRBD2 matches 10 bases. The CDR3 runs to 13 residues. The germline V gene has CDR1 SGHAT and CDR2 FQNNGV. With 0 bases clipped from V and 16 bases from J, the junction kept 6 bases outside the gene matches. The full variable domain, completed using reference TRBV11-2 and TRBJ2-1, is EAGVAQSPRYKIIEKRQSVAFWCNPISGHATLYWYQQILGQGPKLLIQFQNNGVVDDSQLPKDRFSAERLKGVDSTLKIQPAKLEDSAVYLCASSLDPSGSFFFGPGTRLTVL.

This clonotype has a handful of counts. In nucleotides, the CDR3 is TGTGCCAGCAGTAGGGAGGGACTCGGAGACTATGGCTACACCTTC. It codes for CASSREGLGDYGYTF. This sequence joins TRBV7-9 and TRBJ1-2, with D possibly TRBD1 on 5 matching bases. CDR3 length: 15 amino acids. V lost 6 bases, J lost 3 bases, and 17 bases lay in between. Germline values: CDR1 SEHNR, CDR2 FQNEAQ (reference sequence).

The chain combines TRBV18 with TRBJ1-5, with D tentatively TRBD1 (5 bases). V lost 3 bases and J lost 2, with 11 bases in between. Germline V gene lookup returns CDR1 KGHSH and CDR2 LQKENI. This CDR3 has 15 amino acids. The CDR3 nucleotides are TGTGCCAGCTCACCCGAGGCGGGGGGCAATCAGCCCCAGCATTTT. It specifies CASSPEAGGNQPQHF.

The CDR3 loop is CSVERGEGEAFF. In DNA form, the CDR3 reads TGCAGCGTTGAACGGGGGGAAGGTGAAGCTTTCTTT. This chain links TRBV29-1 with TRBJ1-1; TRBD1 might be the D (5 bases). The CDR3 totals 12 residues. Trimming removed 2 bases at V and 7 bases at J, with 11 bases between. Germline V gene sequence: CDR1 SQVTM, CDR2 ANQGSEA.

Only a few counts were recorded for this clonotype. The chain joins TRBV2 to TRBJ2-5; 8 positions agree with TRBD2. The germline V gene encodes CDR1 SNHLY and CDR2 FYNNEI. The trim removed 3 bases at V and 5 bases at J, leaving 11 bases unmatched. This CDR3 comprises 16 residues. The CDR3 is CASSEKYGGRKETQYF. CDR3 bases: TGTGCCAGCAGTGAGAAGTATGGCGGGAGGAAGGAGACCCAGTACTTC.

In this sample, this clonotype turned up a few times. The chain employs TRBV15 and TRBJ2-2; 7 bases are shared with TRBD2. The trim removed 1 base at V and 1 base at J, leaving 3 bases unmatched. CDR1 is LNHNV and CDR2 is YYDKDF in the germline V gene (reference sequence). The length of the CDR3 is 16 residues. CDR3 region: CATSRGAGENTGELFF. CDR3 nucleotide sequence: TGTGCCACCAGCAGAGGGGCGGGAGAGAACACCGGGGAGCTGTTTTTT.

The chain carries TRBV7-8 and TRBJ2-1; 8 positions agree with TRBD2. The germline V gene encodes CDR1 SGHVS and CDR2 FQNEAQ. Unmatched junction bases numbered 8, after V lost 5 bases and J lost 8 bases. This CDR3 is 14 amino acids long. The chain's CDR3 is CASSPNAGGYEQFF. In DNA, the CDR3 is TGTGCCAGCAGCCCTAATGCGGGGGGCTATGAGCAGTTCTTC.

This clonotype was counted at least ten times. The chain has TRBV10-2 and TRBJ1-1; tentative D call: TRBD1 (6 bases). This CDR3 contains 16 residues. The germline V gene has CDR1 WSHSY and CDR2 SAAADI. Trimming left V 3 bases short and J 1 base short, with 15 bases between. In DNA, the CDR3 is TGCGCCAGCAGTGATCGTGACAGGTCCCCGAACACTGAAGCTTTCTTT. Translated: CASSDRDRSPNTEAFF.

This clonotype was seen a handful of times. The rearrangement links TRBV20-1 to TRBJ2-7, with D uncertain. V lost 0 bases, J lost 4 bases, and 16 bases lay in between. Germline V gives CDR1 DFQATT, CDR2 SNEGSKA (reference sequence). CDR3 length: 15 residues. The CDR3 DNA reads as TGCAGTGCTAGAGATCGGGCTGGACGAGGATACGAGCAGTACTTC. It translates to CSARDRAGRGYEQYF.

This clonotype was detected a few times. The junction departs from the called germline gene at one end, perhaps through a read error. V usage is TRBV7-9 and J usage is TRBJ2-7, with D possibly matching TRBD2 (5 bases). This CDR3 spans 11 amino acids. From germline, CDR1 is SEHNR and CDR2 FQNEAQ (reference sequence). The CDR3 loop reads CASSLAGLASF. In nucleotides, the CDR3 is TGTGCCAGCAGCTTAGCGGGCCTAGCAAGCTTC.